This TCR beta chain was sequenced during a study of blood T cell repertoires in COVID-19. Study as a whole: Acute and convalescent COVID-19 samples came from the United States, Italy and Spain. The analysed material was cDNA or gDNA that came from T cells, B-cell-depleted T cells, or PBMCs.

Authors' methods: Amplifying reference gene primers gave estimates of nucleated cell counts. The method was immunoSEQ multiplex PCR; TCRdb's version includes in-frame clones alone and lacks a portion of them. The V and J calls and clone size come from that table; D and trimming were worked out from the DNA. The table has more than 20,000 clones, under 90% seen once; the top ten hold 7.6%. Looked up from germline, CDR1 is KGHSH and CDR2 is LQKENI. J lost 2 bases, V lost 4 bases, and 7 bases had no gene match. The CDR3 is 16 residues long. The TCR was taken from a human donor in a cohort sampled during active COVID-19. Sequencing used peripheral blood. V usage is TRBV18 and J usage is TRBJ2-2, with 7 nucleotides matching TRBD2. CDR3 region: CASSLSGTINTGELFF. The CDR3 DNA reads as TGTGCCAGCTCACTCTCCGGGACTATAAACACCGGGGAGCTGTTTTTT.